The TCR beta chain described here comes from a study of blood T cell repertoires in COVID-19. The germline V gene has CDR1 MGHDK and CDR2 SYGVNS. V was pared by 1 base and J by 4 bases, with 13 bases between. The CDR3 is 15 amino acids. This clone has a single count. The data were produced by immunoSEQ multiplex PCR, yet TCRdb's version contains in-frame clones alone and is incomplete. Of more than 90,000 clones listed, roughly 84% are singletons. The specimen sequenced was peripheral blood. The receptor was isolated from a woman between 65 and 79 years old with acute or convalescent COVID-19. V and J are TRBV25-1 and TRBJ1-1, with unresolved D. CDR3 bases: TGTGCCAGCAGTGAATCGGGGAGGCAGTCCACTGAAGCTTTCTTT. Its protein is CASSESGRQSTEAFF.